The clone carrying this T cell receptor (beta chain) showed up just once. Antigen: not known. The sample originates from a study of T cells in Graves' hyperthyroidism and ophthalmopathy. Study observations and caveats: Model predictions of ophthalmopathy came a median approximately seven months before onset. Ophthalmopathy stood apart from stable hyperthyroidism in a 13 V-J model.

Amplification of TCR beta CDR3 regions was performed using RNA transcripts as template. The HTBI set primed first-round TCR CDR3 RT-PCR. TCRdb used MiXCR to reprocess the multiplex PCR reads, holding one entry per CDR3 protein. In the table there are approximately 510,000 distinct CDR3 sequences, about 46% of which are singletons. Exclusion followed for patients with uncontrolled infection, other autoimmune disease, pregnancy or lactation. This TCR was sampled from an adult woman with Graves' disease, either hyperthyroidism or ophthalmopathy (not recorded which). The sample taken for sequencing was peripheral blood or thyroid tissue (not recorded which).

CDR3 amino acids: CATSGEKRFSYEQYF. The CDR3 coding sequence is TGTGCCACCAGCGGGGAGAAACGATTCTCCTACGAGCAGTACTTC. This rearrangement joins TRBV15 to TRBJ2-7; D might be TRBD2 (5 bases). The CDR3 covers 15 residues. Trimming cost V 5 bases and J 0 bases, with 14 bases left between them. CDR1 is LNHNV and CDR2 is YYDKDF in the germline V gene (reference sequence). The entire variable domain, with the rest obtained from reference TRBV15 and TRBJ2-7, is as follows: DAMVIQNPRYQVTQFGKPVTLSCSQTLNHNVMYWYQQKSSQAPKLLFHYYDKDFNNEADTPDNFQSRRPNTSFCFLDIRSPGLGDTAMYLCATSGEKRFSYEQYFGPGTRLTVT.